Listed below are T cell receptor beta chains from one sample, sequenced in a study of blood T cells in healthy people across ages. In TCRdb, the 5' RACE reads were re-called with MiXCR into one record per CDR3 protein. The sample comprises 380,000 or so distinct CDR3 sequences, roughly half of which are singletons, and 45% to 55% rests with the top ten. The sequenced sample consisted of blood. These receptors were collected from a man aged 55-75 years in good health. Both conserved end residues are trimmed from each CDR3. The order of the fields is J gene, V gene, CDR3 protein.

>TRBJ1-2|TRBV5-1
ASSPEGTGKGYT
>TRBJ2-1|TRBV4-3
ASSHERSYNEQF
>TRBJ2-7|TRBV7-2
ASSSGPSTYEQY
>TRBJ2-7|TRBV7-2
ASSLVPGSYEQY
>TRBJ2-7|TRBV7-2
ASSLFGGTTYEQY
>TRBJ2-7|TRBV27
ANRPQSPLGEQY
>TRBJ2-3|TRBV5-1
ASSSGTRSDTQY
>TRBJ2-7|TRBV28
ASSAPGYPYEQY
>TRBJ2-1|TRBV7-2
ASSRYDSSGSRDEQF
>NA|TRBV27
ASSFGGPQQETQY
>TRBJ2-7|TRBV15
ATSRRPAGLAGGEQY
>TRBJ1-2|TRBV6-5
ASSYSKAGSGYT
>TRBJ2-1|TRBV5-1
ASAGSSHNEQF
>TRBJ1-2|TRBV13
ASRRQGRDNYGYT
>NA|TRBV7-2
ASSLVGGSYNEQY
>TRBJ2-7|TRBV7-2
ASSSAGSRSYEQY
>TRBJ2-6|TRBV10-3
AILGGGLGANVLT
>TRBJ2-1|TRBV7-3
ASSPKGRSYEQF
>TRBJ2-3|TRBV11-2
ASGIGGVRDAQY
>TRBJ2-2|TRBV20-1
SARDLAGMGNTGELF
>TRBJ1-1|TRBV12-5
ASGPRGGGTEAF
>TRBJ2-7|TRBV6-2/TRBV6-3
ASSYPTGDGEQY
>TRBJ2-1|TRBV12-3/TRBV12-4
ASTKAGLYNEQF
>TRBJ2-5|TRBV4-2
ASNRAGGEETQY
>TRBJ2-1|TRBV28
ASSGSGAAKYNEQF
>TRBJ2-7|TRBV20-1
SAPGTSTYEQY
>TRBJ2-1|TRBV2
ASSQGTRHNEQF
>TRBJ2-1|TRBV7-8
ASSSAASPNSYNEQF
>TRBJ1-2|TRBV7-2
ASSLNGGNYYGYT
>TRBJ2-3|TRBV4-2
ASSQDLGLAGRRSADTQY
>TRBJ2-3|TRBV12-3/TRBV12-4
ASSRPGTSPDTQY
>TRBJ2-1|TRBV20-1
SARRYGSNEQF
>TRBJ2-1|TRBV11-2
ASSLSLGLAGGLEGCEQF
>TRBJ2-1|TRBV7-9
ASSFPLAGEGAGNEQF
>TRBJ1-1|TRBV27
ASRRSWDRAF
>TRBJ2-1|TRBV20-1
SARVPLAGVTYNEQF
>TRBJ2-1|TRBV6-1
ASTEYNEQF
>TRBJ1-5|TRBV7-2
ASSLALTTGQPQH
>TRBJ1-2|TRBV6-1
ASSEGLYYGYT
>TRBJ2-5|TRBV29-1
SVERAPKETQY
>TRBJ1-1|TRBV29-1
SATPQGNTEAF
>TRBJ2-3|TRBV2
ASSESDSRYAY
>TRBJ2-7|TRBV7-2
ASSQTVPYEQY
>TRBJ2-1|TRBV14
ASSPYRGNSYNEQF
>TRBJ2-3|TRBV10-2
ASFPGEAGVGTDTQY
>NA|TRBV4-3
ASSRGIMETQY
>TRBJ2-1|TRBV4-3
ASSQRLAGGPETQF
>TRBJ2-5|TRBV29-1
SVPTGAGGGTQY
>TRBJ2-7|TRBV6-6
ASSRPGQGLLGEQY
>TRBJ1-5|TRBV9
ASSEGGLNQPQH
>TRBJ2-2|TRBV6-6
ASGQYLSNTGELF
>TRBJ1-2|TRBV7-2
ASSVDSYGYT
>TRBJ2-4|TRBV30
AWSPLSGGVGKEQY
>TRBJ1-2|TRBV12-3/TRBV12-4
ASKMTGAANYGYT